A single sample gave rise to the 9 T cell receptor beta chains below, sequenced in a study of technical replicates of blood from four donors. Using immunoSEQ multiplex PCR, the repertoire was profiled, and TCRdb retains in-frame clones only, with some absent. Altogether roughly 50,000 clones are present, 90% to 95% being singletons, with the ten largest covering about 3%. The sequencing input was PBMCs. These receptors were taken from a human donor in good health. Some clones in this sample may be carry-over from other donors' samples.

This sequence joins TRBV5-1 and TRBJ2-7, with D possibly matching TRBD2 (5 bases). The CDR3 is 14 residues long. CDR1 is SGHRS and CDR2 is YFSETQ in the germline V gene. V was clipped by 4 bases and J by 7 bases, with 18 bases between them. DNA of the CDR3: TGCGCCAGCAGCCGAGCTAGCCCCCCAAGGGAGCAGTACTTC. Translating it yields CASSRASPPREQYF.

The CDR3 sequence: CASSSSTGVGDTEAFF. The CDR3 nucleotides are TGCGCCAGCAGCTCTTCAACAGGGGTGGGGGACACTGAAGCTTTCTTT. The chain employs TRBV5-1 and TRBJ1-1; 7 positions agree with TRBD1. In germline, CDR1 is SGHRS, CDR2 YFSETQ. The CDR3 covers 16 residues. V shed 3 bases, J shed 3 bases, and the junction held 11 bases outside the gene matches.

The rearrangement uses TRBV2 and TRBJ1-6; D remains ambiguous. Trimming removed 5 bases at V and 1 base at J, with 9 bases between. CDR1 is SNHLY, CDR2 FYNNEI, per germline. The CDR3 loop spans 15 amino acids. In DNA form, the CDR3 reads TGTGCCAGCAGTCCCCGCCGGTCCTATAATTCACCCCTCCACTTT. Its protein is CASSPRRSYNSPLHF.

J is TRBJ2-7 and V is TRBV4-2; 8 nucleotides agree with TRBD2. There are 19 residues in the CDR3. Germline V gene sequence: CDR1 LGHNA, CDR2 YNFKEQ. V lost 4 bases and J lost 0; bases outside the gene matches: 17. The CDR3 DNA follows: TGTGCCAGCAGCCTCGGTGCGGGGGGCGACCCCATTTCCTCCTACGAGCAGTACTTC. It translates to CASSLGAGGDPISSYEQYF.

This chain connects TRBV7-2 to TRBJ2-3; D unclear. The CDR3 extends over 13 amino acids. Deletions cut 5 bases from V and 6 bases from J, with 12 bases between. The germline V gene encodes CDR1 SGHTA and CDR2 FQGNSA. CDR3 coding DNA: TGTGCCAGCAGCCCACACCCGCGGGATACGCAGTATTTT. Translation: CASSPHPRDTQYF.

The chain recombines TRBV6-5 with TRBJ2-7; 13 bases line up with TRBD2. The CDR3 totals 15 residues. V trimming: 6 bases; J trimming: 1 base; junction bases outside the gene matches: 3. Germline CDR1 reads MNHEY; CDR2 reads SVGAGI. CDR3 in amino acids: CASRRLAGGSYEQYF. The CDR3 bases are TGTGCCAGCAGACGACTAGCGGGGGGATCCTACGAGCAGTACTTC.

The J gene is TRBJ2-5, the V gene TRBV11-2; D is ambiguous. The germline gives CDR1 SGHAT, CDR2 FQNNGV. V dropped 4 bases and J dropped 5 bases, with 5 bases sitting between them. This CDR3 is built from 11 residues. The CDR3 region is CASSSGETQYF. CDR3 sequence (DNA): TGTGCCAGCAGCTCCGGGGAGACCCAGTACTTC.

This clone occurred once. The V and J genes are TRBV4-3 and TRBJ2-7, with 8 nucleotides matching TRBD1. V shed 0 bases, J shed 6 bases, and the junction held 13 bases outside the gene matches. This CDR3 spans 17 amino acids. The V gene's germline CDR1 is LGHNA and CDR2 YSLEER. The CDR3 loop reads CASSQDLIGAGGREQYF. DNA for the CDR3: TGCGCCAGCAGCCAAGATCTAATAGGGGCAGGGGGCCGCGAGCAGTACTTC.

The rearrangement joins TRBV7-3 to TRBJ2-2, with D hard to call. The CDR3 runs to 14 residues. V was clipped by 5 bases and J by 2 bases, with 9 bases between them. Germline CDR1 and CDR2: SGHTA and FQGTGA. CDR3 protein: CASSAIINTGELFF. CDR3 nucleotides: TGTGCCAGCAGCGCTATCATAAACACCGGGGAGCTGTTTTTT.